Below, 9 T cell receptor beta chains from the same sample are listed, as sequenced in a study of cytotoxic CD8 clonotypes in ibrutinib-treated CLL. Sequencing used immunoSEQ multiplex PCR; TCRdb keeps in-frame clones, though not all of them. The sample contains 160,000 or so clones, about 84% of which appear only once. The specimen comprised PBMCs, sampled after 24 months of ibrutinib treatment. These receptors were taken from a human donor with chronic lymphocytic leukemia.

The J gene is TRBJ1-5, the V gene TRBV21-1. TRBV21-1 represents a pseudogene. The CDR3 is 16 residues long. The CDR3, as DNA: TGTGCCAGCAGCCCCCTCGGGTGGTCGGCCGGTCAGCCCCAGCATTTT. This sequence encodes CASSPLGWSAGQPQHF.

V and J are TRBV30 and TRBJ2-3; TRBD1 agrees at 11 bases. The CDR3 contains 14 residues. Germline CDR1 and CDR2: GTSNPN and SVGIG (reference sequence). V trimming: 5 bases; J trimming: 4 bases; junction bases outside the gene matches: 5. The CDR3 loop is CAWSGQGVADTQYF. The CDR3 nucleotides read TGTGCCTGGTCGGGACAGGGGGTAGCAGATACGCAGTATTTT.

The genes are TRBV7-2 and TRBJ1-6; D remains ambiguous. CDR1 is SGHTA and CDR2 is FQGNSA in the germline V gene. V gave up 1 base and J gave up 10 bases, with 14 bases separating them. This CDR3 comprises 15 residues. CDR3 sequence reads: CASSLGVGFGSPLHF. The DNA for the CDR3 is TGTGCCAGCAGCTTAGGGGTTGGGTTCGGGTCACCCCTCCACTTT.

CDR3 sequence (DNA): TGTGCCAGCAGGTCGACAGGGGGAAACACCGGGGAGCTGTTTTTT. Translation: CASRSTGGNTGELFF. The chain employs TRBV7-3 and TRBJ2-2; TRBD1 agrees at 9 bases. In germline, CDR1 is SGHTA, CDR2 FQGTGA. The ends lost 6 bases at V and 2 bases at J; junction bases unmatched: 4. This CDR3 spans 15 amino acids.

V is TRBV7-2 and J is TRBJ2-5; no firm D call. This CDR3 region has 15 residues. The germline V gene has CDR1 SGHTA and CDR2 FQGNSA. Trimming took 5 bases from V and 2 from J, leaving 15 bases between them. The CDR3 nucleotides are TGTGCCAGCAGCCCACTTGCACAGCTTCAAGAGACCCAGTACTTC. Translation gives CASSPLAQLQETQYF.

The chain uses TRBV6-5 and TRBJ1-1; no definite D call. The CDR3 runs to 12 residues. The V end lost 6 bases, the J end lost 6 bases, and 11 bases lay between the germline ends. The germline CDR1 and CDR2 sequences are MNHEY and SVGAGI. In DNA form, the CDR3 reads TGTGCCAGCAGATTGGCAGTCTCTGAAGCTTTCTTT. This encodes CASRLAVSEAFF.

This clone was observed once. The chain uses TRBV5-1 and TRBJ1-4, with 8 bases that match TRBD1. The CDR3 is 20 residues long. Per germline, CDR1 SGHRS and CDR2 YFSETQ. J gave up 2 bases and V 4 bases, and 19 bases lay outside the gene matches. This CDR3 reads CASSINPDRVGGGTNEKLFF. CDR3 bases: TGCGCCAGCAGCATAAACCCGGACAGGGTTGGGGGGGGCACTAATGAAAAACTGTTTTTT.

This clone was detected once. This chain uses TRBV2 with TRBJ2-1; D may be TRBD2 (5 bases). The V end was cut by 7 bases, the J end by 2 bases, with 15 bases between. Germline CDR1 SNHLY, CDR2 FYNNEI. There are 15 residues in the CDR3. This CDR3 reads CASNMEAATYNEQFF. The CDR3 DNA sequence: TGTGCCAGCAATATGGAGGCGGCTACCTACAATGAGCAGTTCTTC.

The gene calls are TRBV4-3 and TRBJ1-4; D call uncertain. Germline V gene data show CDR1 as LGHNA and CDR2 as YSLEER. The CDR3 spans 18 residues. V shed 1 base and J shed 8 bases, with 23 bases lying between them. CDR3 sequence: CASSQGPAITPQREKLFF. CDR3 nucleotide sequence: TGCGCCAGCAGCCAAGGACCCGCCATAACCCCTCAGCGGGAAAAACTGTTTTTT.